These 5 T cell receptor beta chains originate from one sample sequenced in a study of T cells in localized non-small cell lung cancer. Profiling relied on immunoSEQ multiplex PCR, and the TCRdb table lists in-frame clones only, not all of them. Of about 36,000 clones listed, 87% are singletons. The sequenced sample was peripheral blood, obtained before any cancer treatment. The receptors were sampled from a woman aged 40 to 75 with stage I lung adenocarcinoma.

This clone occurred once. This rearrangement joins TRBV6-5 to TRBJ2-1; possibly TRBD1 for D (6 bases). V lost 2 bases, J lost 5 bases, and 10 bases lay in between. The CDR3 is made up of 14 amino acids. The germline V gene encodes CDR1 MNHEY and CDR2 SVGAGI. The CDR3, as DNA: TGTGCCAGCAGTTACATCGGACAGAACAATGAGCAGTTCTTC. Protein: CASSYIGQNNEQFF.

V usage is TRBV5-4 and J usage is TRBJ2-3; TRBD1 aligns across 8 bases. The CDR3 runs to 14 residues. J lost 2 bases, V lost 2 bases, and 1 base had no gene match. The germline V gene has CDR1 SGHNT and CDR2 YYREEE (reference sequence). CDR3 bases: TGTGCCAGCAGCTTTCAGGGGGCCACAGATACGCAGTATTTT. Translation: CASSFQGATDTQYF. The complete variable domain, with remaining parts taken from reference TRBV5-4 and TRBJ2-3, reads ETGVTQSPTHLIKTRGQQVTLRCSSQSGHNTVSWYQQALGQGPQFIFQYYREEENGRGNFPPRFSGLQFPNYSSELNVNALELDDSALYLCASSFQGATDTQYFGPGTRLTVL.

The chain combines TRBV10-3 with TRBJ2-3; perhaps TRBD2 as D (5 bases). Germline lookup yields CDR1 ENHRY and CDR2 SYGVKD. This CDR3 spans 12 amino acids. V dropped 6 bases and J dropped 2 bases, with 6 bases sitting between them. The CDR3 reads CAISRDTDTQYF. The CDR3 DNA sequence: TGTGCCATCAGCCGGGACACAGATACGCAGTATTTT.

The rearrangement uses TRBV10-1 and TRBJ2-1; 14 nucleotides align to TRBD2. J was trimmed by 7 bases and V by 8 bases; bases with no gene match: 7. Germline V CDR1 and CDR2: WNHNN, SYGVQD (reference sequence). CDR3 length: 15 amino acids. The CDR3 reads CASAGTSGGRNEQFF. Written as DNA, the CDR3 is TGCGCCAGCGCCGGGACTAGCGGGGGTCGGAATGAGCAGTTCTTC.

This rearrangement joins TRBV30 to TRBJ1-2, with D tentatively TRBD1 (5 bases). The CDR3 loop spans 13 amino acids. V was clipped by 8 bases and J by 7 bases, with 20 bases between them. Looked up from germline, CDR1 is GTSNPN and CDR2 is SVGIG (reference sequence). The CDR3 spells CARDSGTGSGYTF. CDR3 bases: TGTGCCCGCGATTCCGGGACCGGGTCTGGCTACACCTTC.